This T cell receptor beta chain derives from a study of post-analysis software for immune sequencing data. Whole-study context: The study covered relapsing-remitting, secondary progressive and progressive-relapsing courses of multiple sclerosis. Study-wide points: Samples from a shared batch, those prepared together, strongly co-clustered by F measure. Diversity measured as normalized Chao1 was significantly lower in multiple sclerosis patients than in controls.

This clonotype was observed once. Its antigen is not identified. Built from TCR beta cDNA, the libraries had unique molecular identifiers in them. Input of roughly 0.95 to 11 million T cells yielded a few hundred thousand cDNA molecules. From the PCR reads, TCRdb called clonotypes with MiXCR, one entry per CDR3 protein. The sample carries about 770,000 distinct CDR3 sequences, roughly 50% recorded once. This TCR was recovered from a girl aged 10-17 years with multiple sclerosis. Sequencing was performed on blood.

Written as DNA, the CDR3 is TGTGCCACCAGCAGAGATGTTGGGACTACCTACAATGAGCAGTTCTTC. This gives the protein CATSRDVGTTYNEQFF. V gene TRBV15 combines with J gene TRBJ2-1, with TRBD2 matching over 7 bases. Germline V gives CDR1 LNHNV, CDR2 YYDKDF (reference sequence). The CDR3 is 16 amino acids. The V and J ends lost 0 bases and 2 bases, in that order; junction bases with no gene match: 4.